This T cell receptor (beta chain) was captured in a study of radiation and T cells in renal cell carcinoma. General observations from the study: No pretreatment tumor biopsies were available for baseline clonotypes. In blood, top tumor clones expanded by 2 weeks, shrinking by 4.

As for time point: blood 4 weeks post-SBRT, at nephrectomy. Treatment reported: 15 Gy SBRT to primary tumor, nephrectomy 4 weeks later. Nephrectomy followed 15 Gy stereotactic body radiation by 4 weeks. Blood was sampled at baseline, 2 weeks and 4 weeks after SBRT. Here immunoSEQ multiplex PCR was the method, and the copy in TCRdb shows in-frame clones only, minus some. The sample yields about 74,000 clones, about nine tenths seen once. Details on this clone: The antigen remains undetermined.

The TCR was taken from a woman aged 65 to 85 with renal cell carcinoma. The sequencing here drew on blood, taken from a patient whose treatment included radiotherapy and nephrectomy.

In DNA, the CDR3 is TGTGCCAGCAGCTTGGGACGTGGGGGCTCTGGAAACACCATATATTTT. It is translated as CASSLGRGGSGNTIYF. The rearrangement joins TRBV7-8 to TRBJ1-3; perhaps TRBD1 as D (5 bases). The germline V and J ends were trimmed by 3 bases and 0 bases, with 12 bases remaining between them. The CDR3 has 16 residues. Looked up from germline, CDR1 is SGHVS and CDR2 is FQNEAQ.